Listed below are T cell receptor beta chains from one sample, sequenced in a study of Graves' ophthalmopathy and Graves' hyperthyroidism. Using its own MiXCR run on the multiplex PCR reads, TCRdb lists one record per CDR3 protein. This sample has about 700,000 distinct CDR3 sequences, with around 40% found just once. The specimen was peripheral blood. The receptors originated from an adult man with Graves' ophthalmopathy. The CDR3 runs from the conserved cysteine through the conserved F or W. D genes are given only for firm matches. A row's size may be missing; if present it is once, few, many or a size class.

v_gene,abundance,d_gene,j_gene,CDR3nt,CDR3aa
TRBV13,NA,NA,TRBJ2-7,TGTGCCAGCAGCTCCCACTTAAGCTCCTACGAGCAGTACTTC,CASSSHLSSYEQYF
TRBV19,few,NA,TRBJ1-1,TGTGCCACCACCGACAGGCCTTGGGCCATGAACACTGAAGCTTTCTTT,CATTDRPWAMNTEAFF
TRBV20-1,many,TRBD1,TRBJ1-5,TGCAGTGCCCAAGACAGGGGGCGGTTTGATCAGCCCCAGCATTTT,CSAQDRGRFDQPQHF
TRBV16,NA,TRBD1,TRBJ2-4,TGTGCCAGCAGCCAGGACAGGGGGCTGACCCTAGCCAAAAACATTCAGTACTTC,CASSQDRGLTLAKNIQYF
TRBV25-1,NA,TRBD2,TRBJ2-6,TGTGCCAGCAGTGAATACCGTGGGGGGAGGGCTGGGGCCAACGTCCTGACTTTC,CASSEYRGGRAGANVLTF
TRBV6-4,NA,NA,TRBJ1-2,TGTGCCATCAGTGAATCCCTGGGCAGTTACAATGGCTACACCTTC,CAISESLGSYNGYTF
TRBV6-5,NA,TRBD1,TRBJ2-7,TGTGCCAGCAGTTATACCGGGGACAGTCGCTCCTACGAGCAGTACTTC,CASSYTGDSRSYEQYF
TRBV7-2,few,NA,TRBJ2-6,TGTGCCGGCAGCTTAGGTGTATCCTCTGGGGCCAACGTCCTGACTTTC,CAGSLGVSSGANVLTF
TRBV7-3,NA,NA,TRBJ2-2,TGTGCCAGCAGCCAATCCCTCAGGGGGGCGGACACCGGGGAGCTGTTTTTT,CASSQSLRGADTGELFF
TRBV6-4,NA,NA,TRBJ2-7,TGTGCCAGCAGTGACCGGTTGGCACCCTACGAGCAGTACTTC,CASSDRLAPYEQYF
TRBV7-9,many,NA,TRBJ2-7,TGTGCCAGCAGCTCATCAGGGAAATCGTGGGAGCAGTACTTC,CASSSSGKSWEQYF
TRBV7-2,many,NA,TRBJ2-5,TGTGCCAGCAGCTTAGCGCGTCTCGGGGAGACCCAGTACTTC,CASSLARLGETQYF
TRBV25-1,NA,NA,TRBJ2-2,TGTGCCAGCGTTGAGGGGTCCACCGGGGAGCTGTTTTTT,CASVEGSTGELFF
TRBV20-1,NA,TRBD1,TRBJ2-5,TGCAGTTCCCAACTCAGGACAGGGACCCAGTACTTC,CSSQLRTGTQYF
TRBV10-3,many,TRBD1,TRBJ1-5,TGTGCCATCGGGACAGACGGCAATCAGCCCCAGCATTTT,CAIGTDGNQPQHF
TRBV19,NA,TRBD1,TRBJ1-2,TGTGCCAGTAGTCATCTGGGACAGCAAAACTATGGCTACACCTTC,CASSHLGQQNYGYTF
TRBV9,few,TRBD2,TRBJ2-5,TGTGCCAGCAGCTTAGTGCCTAGCGGGGGGTTCCAAGAGACCCAGTACTTC,CASSLVPSGGFQETQYF
TRBV20-1,few,TRBD2,TRBJ2-7,TGCAGTGCCCAGACTAGCGGCTCCTACGAGCAGTACTTC,CSAQTSGSYEQYF